These 10 T cell receptor beta chains were sequenced from one sample in a study of cytomegalovirus exposure and HLA in healthy donors. With 60 Vbeta and 13 Jbeta primers, the PCR was carried out. The method was immunoSEQ multiplex PCR; TCRdb's version includes in-frame clones alone and lacks a portion of them. The table has 95,000 to 150,000 clones, 70% to 80% seen once. The sample taken for sequencing was PBMCs. These receptors were obtained from a woman aged 40 to 55 in good health and CMV-seropositive.

V is TRBV27 and J is TRBJ2-7; TRBD1 matches 8 bases. The CDR3 covers 15 residues. Germline loops: CDR1 MNHEY, CDR2 SMNVEV (reference sequence). V was pared by 4 bases and J by 6 bases, with 11 bases of the junction left unmatched. CDR3 sequence (DNA): TGTGCCAGCAGTTCGCCAGGGGGCTCGGCGGGCGAGCAGTACTTC. It specifies CASSSPGGSAGEQYF.

The chain carries TRBV5-1 and TRBJ2-1, with D hard to call. Germline CDR1 SGHRS, CDR2 YFSETQ. V shed 1 base and J shed 4 bases, with 12 bases lying between them. The CDR3 extends over 15 amino acids. CDR3 nucleotides: TGCGCCAGCAGCTTGAACAGCCTCGCTTACAATGAGCAGTTCTTC. It yields the protein CASSLNSLAYNEQFF.

The genes are TRBV6-5 and TRBJ2-1; the D gene is possibly TRBD1 (5 bases). The germline V gene has CDR1 MNHEY and CDR2 SVGAGI. V was cut by 6 bases and J by 0 bases, with 9 bases left in between. The CDR3 has 14 residues. CDR3 sequence reads: CASRGPSSYNEQFF. DNA for the CDR3: TGTGCCAGCAGGGGGCCCAGCTCCTACAATGAGCAGTTCTTC.

This clone has only a few counts. This rearrangement joins TRBV5-1 to TRBJ2-7; TRBD1 might be the D (5 bases). Germline values: CDR1 SGHRS, CDR2 YFSETQ. Trimming pared 0 bases from V and 0 bases from J, leaving 10 bases between. The CDR3 sequence is 15 residues long. CDR3 bases: TGCGCCAGCAGCTTGGGGGGCCCAGGCTCCTACGAGCAGTACTTC. It encodes CASSLGGPGSYEQYF.

This clone turned up a few times. The V and J genes are TRBV29-1 and TRBJ2-7; unclear D gene. Trimming pared 5 bases from V and 4 bases from J, leaving 15 bases between. CDR1 and CDR2 (germline): SQVTM, ANQGSEA. The CDR3 runs to 13 residues. CDR3 coding DNA: TGCAGCGTTAGCACCTCCCGAGGTTACGAGCAGTACTTC. Protein sequence: CSVSTSRGYEQYF.

CDR3 coding DNA: TGTGCCAGCAGTGGGGACAGGGGGCAAGAGACCCAGTACTTC. It specifies CASSGDRGQETQYF. The chain links TRBV6-1 to TRBJ2-5, with 11 bases lining up with TRBD1. The CDR3 extends over 14 amino acids. V shed 4 bases, J shed 2 bases, and the junction held 0 bases outside the gene matches. Germline CDR1 MNHNS, CDR2 SASEGT.

V is TRBV5-6 and J is TRBJ2-1; 8 positions match TRBD2. There are 16 residues in the CDR3. The germline V gene encodes CDR1 SGHDT and CDR2 YYEEEE. The J segment lost 6 bases and the V segment lost 4 bases, leaving 12 bases of the junction unmatched. The CDR3 DNA follows: TGTGCCAGCAGCCCGGGGGGAGGACTAGCAGGCAATGAGCAGTTCTTC. Its protein product is CASSPGGGLAGNEQFF. Variable domain in full (rest from reference TRBV5-6 and TRBJ2-1): DAGVTQSPTHLIKTRGQQVTLRCSPKSGHDTVSWYQQALGQGPQFIFQYYEEEERQRGNFPDRFSGHQFPNYSSELNVNALLLGDSALYLCASSPGGGLAGNEQFFGPGTRLTVL.

This rearrangement joins TRBV6-5 to TRBJ2-7, with 10 bases lining up with TRBD1. The germline V gene encodes CDR1 MNHEY and CDR2 SVGAGI. The CDR3 covers 14 residues. V lost 6 bases to trimming and J lost 6 bases; unmatched junction nucleotides: 8. CDR3 sequence reads: CASRRQGASVEQYF. CDR3 nucleotides: TGTGCCAGCAGGCGACAGGGGGCCTCGGTCGAGCAGTACTTC.

This chain connects TRBV6-1 to TRBJ2-3, with TRBD2 as a possible D gene (5 bases). CDR3 length: 14 amino acids. V lost 2 bases to trimming and J lost 6 bases, with 12 bases between them. CDR1 is MNHNS and CDR2 is SASEGT in the germline V gene. The CDR3 loop is CASSESIERDTQYF. DNA for the CDR3: TGTGCCAGCAGTGAATCGATTGAGCGGGATACGCAGTATTTT.

CDR3 sequence: CATATGTENTEAFF. The CDR3 DNA follows: TGTGCCACCGCGACCGGGACAGAGAACACTGAAGCTTTCTTT. The gene calls are TRBV15 and TRBJ1-1; TRBD1 matches at 7 bases. This CDR3 comprises 14 residues. The germline V gene has CDR1 LNHNV and CDR2 YYDKDF (reference sequence). The V segment lost 8 bases and the J segment 1 base; nucleotides outside the gene matches: 7.